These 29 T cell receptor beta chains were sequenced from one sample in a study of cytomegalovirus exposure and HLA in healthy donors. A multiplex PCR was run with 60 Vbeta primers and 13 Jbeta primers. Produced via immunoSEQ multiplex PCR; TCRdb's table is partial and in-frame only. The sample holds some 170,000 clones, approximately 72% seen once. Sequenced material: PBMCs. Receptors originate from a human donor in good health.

CDR3: CASSFPRLAGGRETQYF. The CDR3 DNA reads as TGTGCCAGCAGTTTCCCTCGACTAGCGGGGGGGCGGGAGACCCAGTACTTC. The V and J genes are TRBV5-4 and TRBJ2-5, with 14 nucleotides matching TRBD2. This CDR3 has 17 amino acids. The ends lost 5 bases at V and 5 bases at J; junction bases unmatched: 11. In germline, CDR1 is SGHNT, CDR2 YYREEE (reference sequence).

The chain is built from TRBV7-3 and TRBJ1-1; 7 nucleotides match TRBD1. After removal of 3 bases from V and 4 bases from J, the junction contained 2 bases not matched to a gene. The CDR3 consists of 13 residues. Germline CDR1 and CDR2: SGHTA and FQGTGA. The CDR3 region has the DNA TGTGCCAGCAGCTTCCAGGGGGGCACTGAAGCTTTCTTT. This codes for CASSFQGGTEAFF. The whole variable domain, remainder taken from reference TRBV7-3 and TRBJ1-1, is GAGVSQTPSNKVTEKGKYVELRCDPISGHTALYWYRQSLGQGPEFLIYFQGTGAADDSGLPNDRFFAVRPEGSVSTLKIQRTERGDSAVYLCASSFQGGTEAFFGQGTRLTVV.

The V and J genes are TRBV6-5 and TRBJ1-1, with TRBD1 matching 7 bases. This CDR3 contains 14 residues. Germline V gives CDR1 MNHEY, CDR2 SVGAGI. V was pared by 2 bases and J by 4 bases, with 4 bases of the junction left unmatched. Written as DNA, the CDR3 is TGTGCCAGCAGTTACGGTTCAGGGGGCACTGAAGCTTTCTTT. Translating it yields CASSYGSGGTEAFF.

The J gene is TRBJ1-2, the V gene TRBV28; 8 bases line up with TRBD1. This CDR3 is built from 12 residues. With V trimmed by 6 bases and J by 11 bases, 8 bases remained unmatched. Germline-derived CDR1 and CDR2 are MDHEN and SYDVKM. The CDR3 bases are TGTGCCAGCAGACACCGGGACAGGTCTTACACCTTC. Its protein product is CASRHRDRSYTF.

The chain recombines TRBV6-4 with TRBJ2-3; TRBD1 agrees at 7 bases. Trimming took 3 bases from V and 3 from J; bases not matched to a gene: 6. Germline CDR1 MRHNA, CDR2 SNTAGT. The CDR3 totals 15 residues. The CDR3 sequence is CASSEQGSVTDTQYF. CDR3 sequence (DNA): TGTGCCAGCAGTGAACAGGGGTCGGTGACAGATACGCAGTATTTT.

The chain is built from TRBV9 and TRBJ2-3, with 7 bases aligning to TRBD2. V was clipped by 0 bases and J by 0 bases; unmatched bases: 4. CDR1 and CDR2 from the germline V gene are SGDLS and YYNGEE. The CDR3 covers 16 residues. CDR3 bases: TGTGCCAGCAGCGTAGCGGGGGGAATAAGCACAGATACGCAGTATTTT. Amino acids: CASSVAGGISTDTQYF.

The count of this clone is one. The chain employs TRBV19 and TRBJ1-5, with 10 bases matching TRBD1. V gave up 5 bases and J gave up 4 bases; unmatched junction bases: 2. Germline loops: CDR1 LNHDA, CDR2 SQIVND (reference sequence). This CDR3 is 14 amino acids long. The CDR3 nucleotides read TGTGCCAGTAGTCCGGACAGGGGGAATCAGCCCCAGCATTTT. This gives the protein CASSPDRGNQPQHF.

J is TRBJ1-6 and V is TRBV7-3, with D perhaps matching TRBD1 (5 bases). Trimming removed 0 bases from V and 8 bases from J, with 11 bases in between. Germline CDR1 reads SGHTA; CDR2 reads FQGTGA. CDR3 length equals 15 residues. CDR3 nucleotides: TGTGCCAGCAGCTTAACCCGGGTAGGGGATTCACCCCTCCACTTT. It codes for CASSLTRVGDSPLHF. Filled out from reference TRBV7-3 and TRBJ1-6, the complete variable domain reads GAGVSQTPSNKVTEKGKYVELRCDPISGHTALYWYRQSLGQGPEFLIYFQGTGAADDSGLPNDRFFAVRPEGSVSTLKIQRTERGDSAVYLCASSLTRVGDSPLHFGNGTRLTVT.

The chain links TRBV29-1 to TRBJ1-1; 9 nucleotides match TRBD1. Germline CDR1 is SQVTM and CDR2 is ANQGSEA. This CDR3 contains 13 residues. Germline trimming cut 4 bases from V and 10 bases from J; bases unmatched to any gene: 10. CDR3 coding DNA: TGCAGCGTTGGGTCCCGGGACAGGGTGAGAGCTTTCTTT. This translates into CSVGSRDRVRAFF.

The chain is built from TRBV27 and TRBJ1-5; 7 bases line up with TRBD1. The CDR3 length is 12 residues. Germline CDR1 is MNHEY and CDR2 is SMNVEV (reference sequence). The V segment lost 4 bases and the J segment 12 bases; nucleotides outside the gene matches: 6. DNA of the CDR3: TGTGCCAGCAGTTCCACGGGACAGTTCCAGCATTTT. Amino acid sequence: CASSSTGQFQHF.

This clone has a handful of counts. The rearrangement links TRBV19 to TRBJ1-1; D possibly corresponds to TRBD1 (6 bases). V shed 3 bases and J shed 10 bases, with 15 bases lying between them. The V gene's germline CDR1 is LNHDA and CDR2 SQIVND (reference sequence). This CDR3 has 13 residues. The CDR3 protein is CASSITVGGAAFF. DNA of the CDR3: TGTGCCAGTAGTATCACCGTTGGGGGCGCAGCTTTCTTT.

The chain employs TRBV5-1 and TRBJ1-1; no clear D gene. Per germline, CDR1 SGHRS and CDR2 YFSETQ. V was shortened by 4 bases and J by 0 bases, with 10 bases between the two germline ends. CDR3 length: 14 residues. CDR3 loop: CASSPQYMNTEAFF. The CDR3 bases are TGCGCCAGCAGCCCACAGTACATGAACACTGAAGCTTTCTTT.

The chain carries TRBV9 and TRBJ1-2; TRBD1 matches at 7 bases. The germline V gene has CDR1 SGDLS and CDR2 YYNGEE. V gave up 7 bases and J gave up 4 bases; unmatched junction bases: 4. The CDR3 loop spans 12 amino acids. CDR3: CASSGGGYGYTF. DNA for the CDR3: TGTGCCAGCTCAGGGGGAGGCTATGGCTACACCTTC. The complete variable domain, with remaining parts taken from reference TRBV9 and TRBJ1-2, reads DSGVTQTPKHLITATGQRVTLRCSPRSGDLSVYWYQQSLDQGLQFLIQYYNGEERAKGNILERFSAQQFPDLHSELNLSSLELGDSALYFCASSGGGYGYTFGSGTRLTVV.

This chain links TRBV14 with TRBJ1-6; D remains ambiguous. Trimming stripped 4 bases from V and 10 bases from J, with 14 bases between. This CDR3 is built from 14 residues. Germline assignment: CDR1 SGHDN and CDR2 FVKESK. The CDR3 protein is CASSRSLEHSPLHF. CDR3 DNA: TGTGCCAGCAGCCGTAGCCTAGAGCACTCACCCCTCCACTTT.

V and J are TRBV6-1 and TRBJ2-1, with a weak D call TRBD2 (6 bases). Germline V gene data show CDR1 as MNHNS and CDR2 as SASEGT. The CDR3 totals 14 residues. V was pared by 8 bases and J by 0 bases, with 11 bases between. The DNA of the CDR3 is TGTGCCAGCCACAGGAGGGGCTCCTACAATGAGCAGTTCTTC. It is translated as CASHRRGSYNEQFF.

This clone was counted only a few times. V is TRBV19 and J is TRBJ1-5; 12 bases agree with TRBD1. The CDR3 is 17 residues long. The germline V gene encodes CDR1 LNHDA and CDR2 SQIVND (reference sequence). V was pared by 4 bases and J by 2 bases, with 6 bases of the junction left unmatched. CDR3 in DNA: TGTGCCAGTAGTACCGGGACAGGGGGCAGGGGCAATCAGCCCCAGCATTTT. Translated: CASSTGTGGRGNQPQHF.

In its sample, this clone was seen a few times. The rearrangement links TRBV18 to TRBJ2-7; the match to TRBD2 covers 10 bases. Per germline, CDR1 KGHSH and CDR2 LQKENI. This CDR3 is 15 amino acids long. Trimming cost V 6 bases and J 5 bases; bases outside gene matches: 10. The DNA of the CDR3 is TGTGCCAGCTCGAGCATAGCGGGGGGCCGCGACGAGCAGTACTTC. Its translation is CASSSIAGGRDEQYF.

The DNA for the CDR3 is TGCGCCAGCAGCTTGGAGGCTAGCGGGGGTAGAGATACGCAGTATTTT. Protein product: CASSLEASGGRDTQYF. V is TRBV5-1 and J is TRBJ2-3; TRBD2 matches at 10 bases. V dropped 0 bases and J dropped 5; count of bases not matched to a gene: 6. This CDR3 has 16 residues. Germline CDR1 and CDR2: SGHRS and YFSETQ.

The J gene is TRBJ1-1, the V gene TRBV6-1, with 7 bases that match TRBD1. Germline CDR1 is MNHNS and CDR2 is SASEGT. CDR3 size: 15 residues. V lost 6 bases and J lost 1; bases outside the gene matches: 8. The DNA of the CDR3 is TGTGCCAGCAGAAACGGGCCAGGGGGGAACACTGAAGCTTTCTTT. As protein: CASRNGPGGNTEAFF.

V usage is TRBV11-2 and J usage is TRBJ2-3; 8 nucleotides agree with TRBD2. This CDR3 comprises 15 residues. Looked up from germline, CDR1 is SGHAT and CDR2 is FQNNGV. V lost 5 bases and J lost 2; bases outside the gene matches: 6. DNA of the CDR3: TGTGCCAGCAGCCTACTAGCGGCTGACACAGATACGCAGTATTTT. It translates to CASSLLAADTDTQYF.

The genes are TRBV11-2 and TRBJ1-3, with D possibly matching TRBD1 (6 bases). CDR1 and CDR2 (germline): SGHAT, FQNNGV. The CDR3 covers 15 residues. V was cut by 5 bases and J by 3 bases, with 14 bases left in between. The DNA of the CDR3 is TGTGCCAGCAGCCCCTTCAGGGGATTTGGAAACACCATATATTTT. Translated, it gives CASSPFRGFGNTIYF.

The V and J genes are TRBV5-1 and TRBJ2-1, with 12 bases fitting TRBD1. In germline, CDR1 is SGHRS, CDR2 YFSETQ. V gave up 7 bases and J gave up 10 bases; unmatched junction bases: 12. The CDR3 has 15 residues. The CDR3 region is CASRQGQGAKDEQFF. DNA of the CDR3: TGCGCCAGCCGCCAGGGACAGGGGGCGAAAGACGAGCAGTTCTTC.

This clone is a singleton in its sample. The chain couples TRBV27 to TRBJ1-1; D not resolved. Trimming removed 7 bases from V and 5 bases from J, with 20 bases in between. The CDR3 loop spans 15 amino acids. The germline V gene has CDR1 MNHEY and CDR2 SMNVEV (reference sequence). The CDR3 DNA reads TGTGCCAGCATCCCCCGGCGGAGTCGGATAACTGAAGCTTTCTTT. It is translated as CASIPRRSRITEAFF.

The CDR3: CASSFRQYSNQPQHF. CDR3 nucleotide sequence: TGTGCCAGCAGCTTCAGACAGTATAGCAATCAGCCCCAGCATTTT. The V call is TRBV11-3, the J call TRBJ1-5, with D possibly matching TRBD1 (5 bases). This CDR3 has 15 amino acids. V was pared by 3 bases and J by 0 bases, with 9 bases between. The V gene's germline CDR1 is SGHNT and CDR2 YENEEA.

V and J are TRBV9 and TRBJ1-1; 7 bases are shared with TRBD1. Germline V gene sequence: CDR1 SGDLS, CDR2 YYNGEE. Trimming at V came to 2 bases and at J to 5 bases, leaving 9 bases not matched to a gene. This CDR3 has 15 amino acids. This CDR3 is CASSVTYRGSTEAFF. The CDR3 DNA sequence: TGTGCCAGCAGCGTCACTTACAGGGGAAGTACTGAAGCTTTCTTT.

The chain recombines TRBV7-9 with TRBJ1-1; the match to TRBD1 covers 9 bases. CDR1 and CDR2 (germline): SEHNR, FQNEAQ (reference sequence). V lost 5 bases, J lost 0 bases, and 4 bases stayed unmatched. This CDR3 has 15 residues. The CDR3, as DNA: TGTGCCAGCAGCCCGAGACAGGGGGTGAACACTGAAGCTTTCTTT. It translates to CASSPRQGVNTEAFF.

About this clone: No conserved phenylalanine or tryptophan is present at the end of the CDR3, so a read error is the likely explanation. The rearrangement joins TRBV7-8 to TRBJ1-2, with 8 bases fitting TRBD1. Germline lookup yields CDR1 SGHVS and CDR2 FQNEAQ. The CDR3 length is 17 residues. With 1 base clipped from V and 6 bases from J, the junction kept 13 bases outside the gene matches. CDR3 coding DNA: TGTGCCAGCAGCTTAGTGGCAGGGGGCGATAGGGGTCATGGCTACACCGTC. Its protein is CASSLVAGGDRGHGYTV.

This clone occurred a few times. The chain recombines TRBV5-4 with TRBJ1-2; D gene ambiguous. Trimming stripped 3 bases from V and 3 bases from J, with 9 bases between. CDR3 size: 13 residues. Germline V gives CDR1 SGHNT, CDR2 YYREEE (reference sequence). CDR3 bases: TGTGCCAGCAGCTCGGGAACGGACTATGGCTACACCTTC. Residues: CASSSGTDYGYTF.

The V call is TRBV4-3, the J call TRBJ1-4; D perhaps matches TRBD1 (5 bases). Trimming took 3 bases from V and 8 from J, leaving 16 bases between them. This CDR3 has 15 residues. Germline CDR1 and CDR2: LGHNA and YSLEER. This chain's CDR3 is CASSQQPGFREKLFF. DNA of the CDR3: TGCGCCAGCAGCCAGCAGCCAGGGTTTCGCGAAAAACTGTTTTTT.